The 13 T cell receptor beta chains in this list originate from one sample, sequenced in a study of CXCR3-negative and CXCR3-positive naive CD8 T cells. UMI-labeled 5' RACE TRB cDNA libraries were prepared from the cells. TCRdb re-called the 5' RACE reads; one entry per CDR3 protein, DNA not given. This sample contains tens of thousands of distinct CDR3 sequences. Sequencing was performed on memory CD8+ T cells from blood. The receptors were gathered from a human donor in good health. Some clones in this sample may be carry-over from other donors' samples.

The chain has TRBV19 and TRBJ1-1; the TRBD1 assignment by TCRdb is unverifiable without DNA. Germline CDR1 LNHDA, CDR2 SQIVND (reference sequence). The CDR3 totals 14 residues. CDR3: CASTVGPGGTEAFF.

The V gene is TRBV28, the J gene TRBJ2-7; TCRdb reports TRBD1, a call that lacks DNA to check it against. The germline CDR1 and CDR2 sequences are MDHEN and SYDVKM. CDR3 size: 13 residues. This CDR3 is CASSFPGVDEQYF.

This chain connects TRBV7-2 to TRBJ2-1. The germline V gene encodes CDR1 SGHTA and CDR2 FQGNSA. The CDR3 contains 13 residues. The CDR3 sequence is CASSYLPNNEQFF.

The V and J genes are TRBV19 and TRBJ2-1; TCRdb returns TRBD1, unconfirmable since there is no DNA. Germline V gives CDR1 LNHDA, CDR2 SQIVND (reference sequence). CDR3 length equals 13 residues. The CDR3 spells CATEAGHGNEQFF.

This chain connects TRBV12-3 or TRBV12-4 to TRBJ2-5; TCRdb's D gene call, TRBD1, goes unchecked for lack of DNA. The CDR3 is made up of 11 amino acids. CDR3 loop: CASSTGETQYF.

This CDR3 reads CASSAGPGGAYEQYF. The chain carries TRBV9 and TRBJ2-7; lacking DNA, the TRBD1 call made by TCRdb goes unchecked. This CDR3 spans 15 amino acids. The germline V gene has CDR1 SGDLS and CDR2 YYNGEE.

The chain combines TRBV5-4 with TRBJ2-7. Looked up from germline, CDR1 is SGHNT and CDR2 is YYREEE (reference sequence). This CDR3 region has 16 residues. CDR3 in amino acids: CASSWGTASGDHEQYF.

The V and J genes are TRBV28 and TRBJ1-4; without DNA, the TCRdb call of TRBD1 cannot be checked. CDR3 length equals 17 residues. Germline V gene sequence: CDR1 MDHEN, CDR2 SYDVKM. The CDR3 sequence is CASSSLPQGAANEKLFF.

The gene calls are TRBV15 and TRBJ2-1; TCRdb's D call of TRBD2 is untestable without DNA. CDR3 size: 15 residues. Germline V gene lookup returns CDR1 LNHNV and CDR2 YYDKDF (reference sequence). CDR3 loop: CATSTGGGPRNEQFF.

The chain recombines TRBV6-6 with TRBJ2-7; TCRdb designates TRBD2, a call that cannot be tested without DNA. The CDR3 runs 18 residues. Germline CDR1 and CDR2: MNHNY and SVGAGI (reference sequence). The CDR3: CASSYLAVVAGISYEQYF.

The chain has TRBV20-1 and TRBJ2-7; TCRdb proposes TRBD2, but this gene call is untestable without DNA. This CDR3 has 15 residues. The germline CDR1 and CDR2 sequences are DFQATT and SNEGSKA (reference sequence). This CDR3 reads CSARGLDGSSYEQYF.

The gene calls are TRBV7-9 and TRBJ2-7; TCRdb's assignment of TRBD1 cannot be checked, as there is no DNA. The CDR3 loop spans 17 amino acids. Germline V gene data show CDR1 as SEHNR and CDR2 as FQNEAQ (reference sequence). This CDR3 is CASSLAGGGARDYEQYF.

CDR3 in amino acids: CASSWTRGNTEAFF. The chain joins TRBV5-1 to TRBJ1-1; lacking DNA, the TRBD1 call made by TCRdb goes unchecked. The CDR3 length is 14 residues. The germline V gene has CDR1 SGHRS and CDR2 YFSETQ.